The rows below give T cell receptor beta chains drawn from one sample of a study of blood T cell repertoires in COVID-19. Only in-frame clones appear in the TCRdb table, and some are missing; sequencing was by immunoSEQ multiplex PCR. The sample records almost 200,000 clones, around 92% being singletons. Sequencing was done on a sample of PBMCs or T cells enriched from blood (not recorded which). Receptor source: a woman between 18 and 29 years old who had recovered from COVID-19. The CDR3 runs from the conserved cysteine through the conserved F or W. The order of the fields is clone size, J gene, V gene, D gene, CDR3 DNA, CDR3 protein. D genes are given only for firm matches. The size entry is marked missing in some rows and otherwise reads once, few, many or a size class.

clone_size: .
j_call: TRBJ2-3
v_call: TRBV4-1
d_call: TRBD2
cdr3_nt: TGCGCCAGCAGACTTAGCGGGTCCAGCACAGATACGCAGTATTTT
cdr3_aa: CASRLSGSSTDTQYF

clone_size: .
j_call: TRBJ1-3
v_call: TRBV28
d_call: TRBD1
cdr3_nt: TGTGCCACCATTTCCCCTTTTTGGACAGGGTCTGTGTCCGGAAACACCATATATTTT
cdr3_aa: CATISPFWTGSVSGNTIYF

clone_size: .
j_call: TRBJ2-1
v_call: TRBV19
d_call: TRBD2
cdr3_nt: TGTGCCAGTAGTTACGGGGCGGGGACTAACTACAATGAGCAGTTCTTC
cdr3_aa: CASSYGAGTNYNEQFF

clone_size: .
j_call: TRBJ2-3
v_call: TRBV9
d_call: .
cdr3_nt: TGTGCCAGCAGCGGTTCCTCCCCCCGCGGCACAGATACGCAGTATTTT
cdr3_aa: CASSGSSPRGTDTQYF

clone_size: .
j_call: TRBJ1-2
v_call: TRBV2
d_call: TRBD1
cdr3_nt: TGTGCCAGCAGGGCAGGACAGGGGGTTTTTTATGGCTACACCTTC
cdr3_aa: CASRAGQGVFYGYTF

clone_size: .
j_call: TRBJ2-3
v_call: TRBV9
d_call: TRBD2
cdr3_nt: TGTGCCAGCAGCCTTCGGACTAGCGGGACCACAGATACGCAGTATTTT
cdr3_aa: CASSLRTSGTTDTQYF

clone_size: .
j_call: TRBJ2-7
v_call: TRBV5-1
d_call: .
cdr3_nt: TGCGCCAGCAGCTTGGCCGGGGGATACCACGAGCAGTACTTC
cdr3_aa: CASSLAGGYHEQYF

clone_size: once
j_call: TRBJ2-1
v_call: TRBV2
d_call: TRBD2
cdr3_nt: TGTGCCAGCACCCCGAACCCGGGGGGGTTTAATGAGCAGTTCTTC
cdr3_aa: CASTPNPGGFNEQFF

clone_size: .
j_call: TRBJ1-2
v_call: TRBV15
d_call: .
cdr3_nt: TGTGCCACCAGCAGAGTGGTAGGGGATGAACGCGGCTACACCTTC
cdr3_aa: CATSRVVGDERGYTF

clone_size: .
j_call: TRBJ1-5
v_call: TRBV24-1
d_call: .
cdr3_nt: TGTGCCACCAGTCAGGGTAATCAGCCCCAGCATTTT
cdr3_aa: CATSQGNQPQHF

clone_size: .
j_call: TRBJ2-1
v_call: TRBV2
d_call: .
cdr3_nt: TGTGCCAGCAGGTCCGGGTCTTACAATGAGCAGTTCTTC
cdr3_aa: CASRSGSYNEQFF

clone_size: .
j_call: TRBJ2-5
v_call: TRBV13
d_call: TRBD2
cdr3_nt: TGTGCCAGCAGCTTACTACGAGCGGGGGAGCAAGAGACCCAGTACTTC
cdr3_aa: CASSLLRAGEQETQYF

clone_size: .
j_call: TRBJ2-1
v_call: TRBV30
d_call: TRBD2
cdr3_nt: TGTGCCTGGAGTGTGGGACTAGCCGGTTACAATGAGCAGTTCTTC
cdr3_aa: CAWSVGLAGYNEQFF

clone_size: .
j_call: TRBJ2-5
v_call: TRBV14
d_call: .
cdr3_nt: TGTGCCAGCAGCCACCAGGCCCGGCTAGCCGGTTACCAAGAGACCCAGTACTTC
cdr3_aa: CASSHQARLAGYQETQYF

clone_size: few
j_call: TRBJ1-6
v_call: TRBV3-1/TRBV3-2
d_call: TRBD1
cdr3_nt: TGTGCCAGCAGCCAACCGGGGACAGCCAGTTCACCCCTCCACTTT
cdr3_aa: CASSQPGTASSPLHF

clone_size: .
j_call: TRBJ1-6
v_call: TRBV6-5
d_call: .
cdr3_nt: TGTGCCAGCAGTTACGACATAGATTCACCCCTCCACTTT
cdr3_aa: CASSYDIDSPLHF

clone_size: .
j_call: TRBJ1-3
v_call: TRBV9
d_call: .
cdr3_nt: TGTGCCAGCAGCGTAAACAGGGCGTTGACTGGAAACACCATATATTTT
cdr3_aa: CASSVNRALTGNTIYF

clone_size: .
j_call: TRBJ1-2
v_call: TRBV12-3/TRBV12-4
d_call: .
cdr3_nt: TGTGCCAGCAGCCTTGGGCCCTATGGCTACACCTTC
cdr3_aa: CASSLGPYGYTF

clone_size: .
j_call: TRBJ2-3
v_call: TRBV6-5
d_call: TRBD2
cdr3_nt: TGTGCCAGCAGCCGATCTAGCGGGGGCACAGATACGCAGTATTTT
cdr3_aa: CASSRSSGGTDTQYF

clone_size: .
j_call: TRBJ2-1
v_call: TRBV19
d_call: TRBD1
cdr3_nt: TGTGCCAGTAGTATCCGGGGACAGGGGGCGATACTCCTATACAATGAGCAGTTCTTC
cdr3_aa: CASSIRGQGAILLYNEQFF

clone_size: .
j_call: TRBJ2-3
v_call: TRBV7-2
d_call: .
cdr3_nt: TGTGCCAGCAGCCCCCTCGGGTGGGGGGAGCCCACAGATACGCAGTATTTT
cdr3_aa: CASSPLGWGEPTDTQYF

clone_size: .
j_call: TRBJ2-1
v_call: TRBV7-3
d_call: TRBD1
cdr3_nt: TGTGCCAGCAGCCAGGGGGCCCTCAATGAGCAGTTCTTC
cdr3_aa: CASSQGALNEQFF

clone_size: .
j_call: TRBJ2-1
v_call: TRBV11-1
d_call: .
cdr3_nt: TGTGCCAGCAGCTTCGGTGGAGCTCTCTCCTACAATGAGCAGTTCTTC
cdr3_aa: CASSFGGALSYNEQFF

clone_size: .
j_call: TRBJ2-5
v_call: TRBV27
d_call: TRBD2
cdr3_nt: TGTGCCAGCAGTCTGGGGACTAGCGGCCAAGAGACCCAGTACTTC
cdr3_aa: CASSLGTSGQETQYF

clone_size: .
j_call: TRBJ1-1
v_call: TRBV5-1
d_call: .
cdr3_nt: TGCGCCAGCAGCTTGAGGCCCCGAGACTCGGGGGTCACTGAAGCTTTCTTT
cdr3_aa: CASSLRPRDSGVTEAFF

clone_size: .
j_call: TRBJ1-4
v_call: TRBV5-4
d_call: .
cdr3_nt: TGTGCCAGCAGCTTGTCTTCACATAATGAAAAACTGTTTTTT
cdr3_aa: CASSLSSHNEKLFF

clone_size: .
j_call: TRBJ1-2
v_call: TRBV12-3/TRBV12-4
d_call: .
cdr3_nt: TGTGCCAGCAGTAAACAGATTCTCTATGGCTACACCTTC
cdr3_aa: CASSKQILYGYTF

clone_size: .
j_call: TRBJ2-5
v_call: TRBV7-6
d_call: TRBD2
cdr3_nt: TGTGCCAGCAGCTTTGCGGGGGGAAAAAAGACCCAGTACTTC
cdr3_aa: CASSFAGGKKTQYF

clone_size: .
j_call: TRBJ1-2
v_call: TRBV20-1
d_call: .
cdr3_nt: TGCAGTGGTTGGGGCGGCTATGGCTACACCTTC
cdr3_aa: CSGWGGYGYTF

clone_size: .
j_call: TRBJ2-5
v_call: TRBV7-9
d_call: TRBD2
cdr3_nt: TGTGCCAGCAGCCTCGGGACTAGCGGGGGGGCAGAGACCCAGTACTTC
cdr3_aa: CASSLGTSGGAETQYF

clone_size: .
j_call: TRBJ1-1
v_call: TRBV5-1
d_call: .
cdr3_nt: TGCGCCAGCAGCTCCTACTCGAAACCGACGGGAGAAGCTTTCTTT
cdr3_aa: CASSSYSKPTGEAFF

clone_size: .
j_call: TRBJ2-1
v_call: TRBV10-1
d_call: .
cdr3_nt: TGCGCCAGCAGTGATTGGGCACCTGAGCAGTTCTTC
cdr3_aa: CASSDWAPEQFF

clone_size: .
j_call: TRBJ1-5
v_call: TRBV4-1
d_call: .
cdr3_nt: TGCGCCAGCAGCCAAGTGGGGGGAAATCAGCCCCAGCATTTT
cdr3_aa: CASSQVGGNQPQHF

clone_size: .
j_call: TRBJ1-2
v_call: TRBV5-4
d_call: .
cdr3_nt: TGTGCCAGCAGGGGGGAGGTGGCTAACTATGGCTACACCTTC
cdr3_aa: CASRGEVANYGYTF

clone_size: few
j_call: TRBJ1-5
v_call: TRBV19
d_call: TRBD1
cdr3_nt: TGTGCCAGTCGTGCGGGGACAGGGGAGACGGGACAGCCCCAGCATTTT
cdr3_aa: CASRAGTGETGQPQHF

clone_size: once
j_call: TRBJ1-1
v_call: TRBV6-1
d_call: TRBD1
cdr3_nt: TGTGCCAGCAGTGAGCTTTGGACAGGAACCAGCACTGAAGCTTTCTTT
cdr3_aa: CASSELWTGTSTEAFF

clone_size: .
j_call: TRBJ1-2
v_call: TRBV9
d_call: .
cdr3_nt: TGTGCCAGCAGCGTTGACATAAACTATGGCTACACCTTC
cdr3_aa: CASSVDINYGYTF

clone_size: .
j_call: TRBJ2-3
v_call: TRBV5-1
d_call: TRBD2
cdr3_nt: TGCGCCAGCAGCTCCCAGGGAGCGGGGGTTACAGATACGCAGTATTTT
cdr3_aa: CASSSQGAGVTDTQYF

clone_size: .
j_call: TRBJ2-1
v_call: TRBV5-1
d_call: TRBD1
cdr3_nt: TGCGCCAGCAGCTCCACAGGGGTTGCATCGATCGGGGATAATGAGCAGTTCTTC
cdr3_aa: CASSSTGVASIGDNEQFF

clone_size: .
j_call: TRBJ1-4
v_call: TRBV3-1/TRBV3-2
d_call: .
cdr3_nt: TGTGCCAGCAGCCTGACAAGGGGGAATGAAAAACTGTTTTTT
cdr3_aa: CASSLTRGNEKLFF

clone_size: .
j_call: TRBJ1-5
v_call: TRBV28
d_call: .
cdr3_nt: TGTGCCAGCAGCCCTAATAGCAATCAGCCCCAGCATTTT
cdr3_aa: CASSPNSNQPQHF

clone_size: .
j_call: TRBJ1-2
v_call: TRBV2
d_call: TRBD1
cdr3_nt: TGTGCCAGCAGGAACCAACAGGGGTTCCATGGCTACACCTTC
cdr3_aa: CASRNQQGFHGYTF

clone_size: .
j_call: TRBJ2-7
v_call: TRBV29-1
d_call: TRBD2
cdr3_nt: TGCAGCGTTCAGGCGGGGGGGCCTGTTTATAAGTACGAGCAGTACTTC
cdr3_aa: CSVQAGGPVYKYEQYF

clone_size: .
j_call: TRBJ1-2
v_call: TRBV7-3
d_call: .
cdr3_nt: TGTGCCAGCAGCCCGGGGCAGGGGTATGGCTACACCTTC
cdr3_aa: CASSPGQGYGYTF

clone_size: .
j_call: TRBJ2-1
v_call: TRBV30
d_call: TRBD2
cdr3_nt: TGTGCCTGGAGTATAGGATTAGCGGGGGAAAATGAGCAGTTCTTC
cdr3_aa: CAWSIGLAGENEQFF

clone_size: .
j_call: TRBJ1-2
v_call: TRBV29-1
d_call: TRBD1
cdr3_nt: TGCAGCGTTGAGCGCAGTCCGCCGGGACAGTATGGCTACACCTTC
cdr3_aa: CSVERSPPGQYGYTF

clone_size: few
j_call: TRBJ1-3
v_call: TRBV7-9
d_call: .
cdr3_nt: TGTGCCAGCAGTACAGGGTACGGAAACACCATATATTTT
cdr3_aa: CASSTGYGNTIYF

clone_size: once
j_call: TRBJ1-2
v_call: TRBV2
d_call: TRBD1
cdr3_nt: TGTGCCAGCAGTCCGACAGGGGGGAACTATGGCTACACCTTC
cdr3_aa: CASSPTGGNYGYTF

clone_size: .
j_call: TRBJ1-5
v_call: TRBV27
d_call: .
cdr3_nt: TGTGCCAGCAGAGGAGGGTTAGAACAGCCCCAGCATTTT
cdr3_aa: CASRGGLEQPQHF

clone_size: .
j_call: TRBJ2-1
v_call: TRBV3-1/TRBV3-2
d_call: .
cdr3_nt: TGTGCCAGCAGCCGCTCCGCGTTTATCAATGAGCAGTTCTTC
cdr3_aa: CASSRSAFINEQFF

clone_size: .
j_call: TRBJ2-1
v_call: TRBV30
d_call: .
cdr3_nt: TGTGCCTGGGCTGCGGAGGGCTGGGGTGAGCAGTTCTTC
cdr3_aa: CAWAAEGWGEQFF

clone_size: .
j_call: TRBJ1-5
v_call: TRBV12-3/TRBV12-4
d_call: .
cdr3_nt: TGTGCCAGCAGTTTGACAGTAAATCAGCCCCAGCATTTT
cdr3_aa: CASSLTVNQPQHF

clone_size: .
j_call: TRBJ1-3
v_call: TRBV25-1
d_call: .
cdr3_nt: TGTGCCAGCATGGGCGTTCAGGAAAACACCATATATTTT
cdr3_aa: CASMGVQENTIYF